This entry lists 20 T cell receptor beta chains sequenced from one sample in a study of T cell responses to AZD1222 COVID-19 vaccine. Method: immunoSEQ multiplex PCR; TCRdb's copy keeps in-frame clones and lacks some. The data contain over 130,000 clones, roughly 90% of them seen just once; the ten biggest clones take up 3.2%. Here the sequenced sample was peripheral blood, taken 28 days after the second AZD1222 dose. The origin of the receptors is an adult who received the AZD1222 COVID-19 vaccine.

The chain links TRBV23-1 to TRBJ2-5, with D unresolved. TRBV23-1 belongs to the ORF category, with a function that is uncertain. The CDR3 loop spans 15 amino acids. V lost 4 bases, J lost 0 bases, and 12 bases lay in between. CDR3 in amino acids: CASSPTNLHQETQYF. DNA of the CDR3: TGCGCCAGCAGTCCGACAAACCTACACCAAGAGACCCAGTACTTC.

V gene TRBV7-8 combines with J gene TRBJ2-5; D is perhaps TRBD1 (5 bases). Deletions cut 3 bases from V and 4 bases from J, with 9 bases between. The germline V gene encodes CDR1 SGHVS and CDR2 FQNEAQ. The CDR3 spans 13 residues. CDR3 DNA: TGTGCCAGCAGCTTCTCGCAGGGAGAGACCCAGTACTTC. It translates to CASSFSQGETQYF.

V usage is TRBV12-5 and J usage is TRBJ1-6, with 7 bases aligning to TRBD1. Germline-derived CDR1 and CDR2 are LGHNT and FRNRAP. V dropped 7 bases and J dropped 7; count of bases not matched to a gene: 7. The CDR3 covers 14 residues. DNA of the CDR3: TGTGCTAGTGTCCGGACAGGCCAGAATTCACCCCTCCACTTT. As protein: CASVRTGQNSPLHF.

The CDR3 region is CASSYGQGGGNEQFF. CDR3 in DNA: TGCGCCAGCAGCTACGGACAGGGAGGAGGCAATGAGCAGTTCTTC. V is TRBV5-1 and J is TRBJ2-1; 8 bases line up with TRBD1. Germline V CDR1 and CDR2: SGHRS, YFSETQ. The V segment lost 3 bases and the J segment 6 bases; nucleotides outside the gene matches: 8. The CDR3 runs to 15 residues.

This clone has just one count. This sequence joins TRBV3-1 (or the pseudogene TRBV3-2) and TRBJ2-3, with 9 bases aligning to TRBD2. Germline values: CDR1 LGHDT, CDR2 YNNKEL (reference sequence). V gave up 1 base and J gave up 5 bases; unmatched junction bases: 7. The CDR3 is made up of 16 amino acids. Written as DNA, the CDR3 is TGTGCCAGCAGCCAAGTTTGGCGGGAGGGCAAAGATACGCAGTATTTT. Translating gives CASSQVWREGKDTQYF.

This chain links TRBV25-1 with TRBJ1-2, with D possibly TRBD1 on 5 matching bases. This CDR3 has 13 residues. V was cut by 8 bases and J by 0 bases, with 10 bases left in between. Per the germline V gene, CDR1 is MGHDK and CDR2 is SYGVNS. The CDR3 DNA follows: TGTGCCAGCCTGGGACGGACTAACTATGGCTACACCTTC. Translated, it gives CASLGRTNYGYTF.

The chain combines TRBV7-2 with TRBJ2-7; a possible D gene is TRBD2 (5 bases). V was trimmed by 1 base and J by 4 bases, leaving 14 bases between them. Germline CDR1 is SGHTA and CDR2 is FQGNSA. The CDR3 extends over 15 amino acids. CDR3 DNA: TGTGCCAGCAGCTTAGGGCTGGGTGCGGGTTACGAGCAGTACTTC. Its translation: CASSLGLGAGYEQYF.

The gene calls are TRBV7-2 and TRBJ2-4, with D perhaps matching TRBD2 (6 bases). Germline CDR1 SGHTA, CDR2 FQGNSA. CDR3 length equals 19 residues. V was pared by 5 bases and J by 1 base, with 24 bases between. The CDR3 is CASSPTSRDFSRAKNIQYF. For the CDR3, the DNA is TGTGCCAGCAGCCCGACGTCCCGGGACTTCTCCCGTGCCAAAAACATTCAGTACTTC.

This sequence joins TRBV27 and TRBJ2-1, with D tentatively TRBD1 or TRBD2 (5 bases each). Deletions cut 9 bases from V and 2 bases from J, with 8 bases between. There are 12 residues in the CDR3. Per the germline V gene, CDR1 is MNHEY and CDR2 is SMNVEV (reference sequence). The CDR3 loop is CARMGAYNEQFF. CDR3 DNA: TGTGCCAGGATGGGGGCCTACAATGAGCAGTTCTTC.

The chain combines TRBV7-2 with TRBJ2-1, with TRBD2 identical over 8 bases. V was pared by 5 bases and J by 5 bases, with 2 bases of the junction left unmatched. The CDR3 length is 13 residues. Germline values: CDR1 SGHTA, CDR2 FQGNSA. CDR3 in amino acids: CASSPGLDNEQFF. In nucleotides, the CDR3 is TGTGCCAGCAGCCCGGGACTAGACAATGAGCAGTTCTTC.

The chain joins TRBV9 to TRBJ2-7, with TRBD2 matching over 12 bases. Per the germline V gene, CDR1 is SGDLS and CDR2 is YYNGEE. This CDR3 is built from 15 residues. With V trimmed by 0 bases and J by 5 bases, 3 bases remained unmatched. CDR3 nucleotide sequence: TGTGCCAGCAGCGTAGGGGCTAGCGGGAGGGACGAGCAGTACTTC. This gives the protein CASSVGASGRDEQYF.

This clone was detected only once. The chain carries TRBV6-1 and TRBJ2-7; possible D gene TRBD1, 6 bases. Germline loops: CDR1 MNHNS, CDR2 SASEGT. This CDR3 spans 15 amino acids. V was trimmed by 2 bases and J by 2 bases, leaving 13 bases between them. CDR3 amino acids: CASSEPGAITYEQYF. CDR3 nucleotides: TGTGCCAGCAGTGAACCAGGGGCGATCACCTACGAGCAGTACTTC.

This clone showed up just a few times. The chain is built from TRBV2 and TRBJ2-1, with TRBD2 matching 8 bases. This CDR3 is 13 amino acids long. CDR1 and CDR2 (germline): SNHLY, FYNNEI. The V and J ends lost 8 bases and 7 bases, in that order; junction bases with no gene match: 7. The DNA for the CDR3 is TGTGCCAGCGAGCCCGGGACTAGTAATGAGCAGTTCTTC. Protein sequence: CASEPGTSNEQFF.

The chain combines TRBV28 with TRBJ1-1; weak D call: TRBD1 (6 bases). The V end was cut by 2 bases, the J end by 1 base, with 8 bases between. The CDR3 sequence is 14 residues long. The germline gives CDR1 MDHEN, CDR2 SYDVKM. CDR3 in DNA: TGTGCCAGCAGTTTACCGGACAGGAACACTGAAGCTTTCTTT. Its translation is CASSLPDRNTEAFF.

The chain employs TRBV28 and TRBJ2-1; D may be TRBD2 (6 bases). V dropped 8 bases and J dropped 0 bases, with 14 bases sitting between them. The CDR3 consists of 15 residues. Germline assignment: CDR1 MDHEN and CDR2 SYDVKM. Here the CDR3 reads CASSAGLSSYNEQFF. CDR3 DNA sequence: TGTGCCAGCTCAGCGGGTCTTAGCTCCTACAATGAGCAGTTCTTC.

This clone was recorded only once. This sample includes further DNA sequences coding for the same CDR3. V usage is TRBV2 and J usage is TRBJ1-5, with 10 bases that match TRBD1. The CDR3 covers 14 residues. Germline loops: CDR1 SNHLY, CDR2 FYNNEI. The V and J ends lost 6 bases and 4 bases, in that order; junction bases with no gene match: 3. CDR3 sequence: CASSEGQGNQPQHF. DNA for the CDR3: TGTGCCAGCAGCGAGGGACAGGGGAATCAGCCCCAGCATTTT.

In this sample, this clone turned up once. J is TRBJ1-5 and V is TRBV6-5; TRBD1 matches at 8 bases. The germline V gene has CDR1 MNHEY and CDR2 SVGAGI. The CDR3 spans 15 residues. Trimming took 6 bases from V and 6 from J; bases not matched to a gene: 10. As DNA, the CDR3 is TGTGCCAGCAGCCCCGGGACAGGTTCCTCTCAGCCCCAGCATTTT. Translation: CASSPGTGSSQPQHF.

The chain has TRBV2 and TRBJ2-7; D ambiguous. From germline, CDR1 is SNHLY and CDR2 FYNNEI. V shed 8 bases and J shed 3 bases, with 8 bases lying between them. CDR3 length: 11 residues. DNA for the CDR3: TGTGCCAGCGGGTCTCTCTACGAGCAGTACTTC. It is translated as CASGSLYEQYF.

The chain couples TRBV14 to TRBJ1-1; tentatively, D is TRBD1 (5 bases). The V gene's germline CDR1 is SGHDN and CDR2 FVKESK. V was pared by 0 bases and J by 5 bases, with 7 bases between. The CDR3 has 13 amino acids. In nucleotides, the CDR3 is TGTGCCAGCAGCCAAGACGGGGGAACTGAAGCTTTCTTT. Its translation: CASSQDGGTEAFF.

The rearrangement uses TRBV5-5 and TRBJ2-3; D tentatively reads TRBD1 or TRBD2 (6 bases each). This CDR3 comprises 16 residues. V lost 1 base, J lost 0 bases, and 12 bases lay in between. The germline V gene encodes CDR1 SGHKS and CDR2 YYEKEE (reference sequence). The CDR3: CASSLMGGLSTDTQYF. The CDR3 nucleotides are TGTGCCAGCAGCTTGATGGGGGGCTTAAGCACAGATACGCAGTATTTT.